This TCR beta chain derives from a study of long-term antiretroviral therapy in people with HIV. At the survey level, the v3.0 immunoSEQ assay was run. Only in-frame clones appear in the TCRdb table, and some are missing; sequencing was by immunoSEQ multiplex PCR. The data show about 20,000 clones, with 76% seen just once and roughly 15% held by the top ten. J gave up 5 bases and V 6 bases, and 7 bases lay outside the gene matches. Per germline, CDR1 KGHSH and CDR2 LQKENI. The CDR3 runs 14 residues. This clone occurred once. Source: unsorted PBMCs, taken approximately 2.5 years before starting antiretroviral therapy. V is TRBV18 and J is TRBJ1-1; 9 bases are shared with TRBD1. The receptor was derived from a woman in her 50s with HIV. CDR3 DNA sequence: TGTGCCAGCTCGGAGGGACAGGGAAAAACTGAAGCTTTCTTT. This codes for CASSEGQGKTEAFF.